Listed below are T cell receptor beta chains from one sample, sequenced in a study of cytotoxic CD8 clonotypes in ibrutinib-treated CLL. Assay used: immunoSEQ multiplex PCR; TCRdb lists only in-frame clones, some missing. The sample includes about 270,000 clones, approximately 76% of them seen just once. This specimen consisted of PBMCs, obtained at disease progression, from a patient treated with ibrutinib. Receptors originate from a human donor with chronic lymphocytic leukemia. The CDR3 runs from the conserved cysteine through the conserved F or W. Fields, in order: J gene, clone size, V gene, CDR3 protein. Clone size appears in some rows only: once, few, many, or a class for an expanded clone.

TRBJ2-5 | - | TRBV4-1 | CASSHTSGGGETQYF
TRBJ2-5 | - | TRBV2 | CASRADLGQETQYF
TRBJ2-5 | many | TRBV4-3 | CASSQEEGGGSETQYF
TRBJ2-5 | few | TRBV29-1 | CSVGRDHATQYF
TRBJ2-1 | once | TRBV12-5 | CASGLDAGEVNEQFF
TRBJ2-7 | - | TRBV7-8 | CASSSETDSYEQYF
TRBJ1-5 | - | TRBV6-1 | CASSLGGRAQPQHF
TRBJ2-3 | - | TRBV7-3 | CASSFRAMSLGESDTQYF
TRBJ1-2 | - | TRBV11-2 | CASSLTQTNYGYTF
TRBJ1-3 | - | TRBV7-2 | CASSFTRTGNTIYF
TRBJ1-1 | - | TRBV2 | CASRLDGGTEAFF
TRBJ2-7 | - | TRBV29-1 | CSVAERTWGFLSYEQYF
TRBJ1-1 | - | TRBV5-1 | CASSLRVNTEAFF
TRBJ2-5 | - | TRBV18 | CASSPPGLAGETQYF
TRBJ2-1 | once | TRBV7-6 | CASSLRWDEQFF
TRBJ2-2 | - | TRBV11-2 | CASSLDLGTGELFF
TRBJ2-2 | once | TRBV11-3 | CASSSKTGQAGELFF
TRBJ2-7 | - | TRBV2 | CASSEGWGYSSYEQYF
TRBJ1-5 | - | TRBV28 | CASTPPKQGMVNQPQHF
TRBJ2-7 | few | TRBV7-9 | CASSLDPAGGPSSYEQYF
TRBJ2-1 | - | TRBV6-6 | CASSQQLAGSIPEQFF
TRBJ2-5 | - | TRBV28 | CASSFDRGAETQYF
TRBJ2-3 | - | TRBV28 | CASSLPETDSTDTQYF
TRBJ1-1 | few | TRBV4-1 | CASSQGGSEAFF
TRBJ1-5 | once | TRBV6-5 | CASSGRDRVFQPQHF
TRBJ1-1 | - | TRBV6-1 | CASSLRYTEAFF
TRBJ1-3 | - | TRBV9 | CASSPSGSSGNTIYF
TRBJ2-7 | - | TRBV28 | CASRIGGTGGGWGGEQYF
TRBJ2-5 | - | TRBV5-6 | CASGPTGRGQETQYF
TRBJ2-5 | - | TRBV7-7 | CASSVGSGTPLWETQYF
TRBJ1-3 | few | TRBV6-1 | CASSESGTAGIYF
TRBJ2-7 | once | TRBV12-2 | CASRHRDSGLVIFYEQYF
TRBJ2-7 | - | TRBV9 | CASSEQGLAFNEQYF
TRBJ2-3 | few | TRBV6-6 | CASSYVATTDTQYF
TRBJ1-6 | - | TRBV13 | CASSLGPGVNSPLHF
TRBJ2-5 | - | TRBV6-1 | CASSETRGETQYF
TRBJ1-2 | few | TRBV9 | CASSVDGAGYGYTF
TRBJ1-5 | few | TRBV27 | CASRLTGGNQPQHF
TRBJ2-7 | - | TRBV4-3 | CASSQEPRGSYEQYF
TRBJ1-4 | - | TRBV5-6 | CASSFGGLNEKLFF
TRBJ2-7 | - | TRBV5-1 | CASSLVPRYEQYF